These 10 T cell receptor beta chains came from one sample sequenced in a study of blood T cell repertoires in COVID-19. Clones were sequenced by immunoSEQ multiplex PCR, and TCRdb holds only the in-frame ones, with some missing. The sample records 400,000 or so clones, roughly 89% being singletons. Material for sequencing was peripheral blood. These receptors came from a man aged 18 to 29 with COVID-19, enrolled during active disease.

V is TRBV5-5 and J is TRBJ1-1, with D possibly TRBD1 on 6 matching bases. Per germline, CDR1 SGHKS and CDR2 YYEKEE (reference sequence). The CDR3 is made up of 14 amino acids. V shed 4 bases and J shed 3 bases, with 13 bases lying between them. For the CDR3, the DNA is TGTGCCAGCAGCCGGGACACAGGGTACACTGAAGCTTTCTTT. Translating gives CASSRDTGYTEAFF.

This clone was detected once. This chain links TRBV7-9 with TRBJ2-3, with 8 positions matching TRBD1. Germline CDR1 is SEHNR and CDR2 is FQNEAQ (reference sequence). The CDR3 is 18 residues long. V gave up 3 bases and J gave up 0 bases; unmatched junction bases: 11. The CDR3 coding sequence is TGTGCCAGCAGCTTCCCGCAGGGGGCCGGAGCTAGCACAGATACGCAGTATTTT. It codes for CASSFPQGAGASTDTQYF.

The rearrangement uses TRBV7-6 and TRBJ2-4, with D maybe TRBD1 (6 bases). The CDR3 is 13 residues long. Germline loops: CDR1 SGHVS, CDR2 FNYEAQ. V gave up 6 bases and J gave up 5 bases, with 11 bases separating them. As DNA, the CDR3 is TGTGCCAGCAGTTTTGGGACACAAAACATTCAGTACTTC. Translated: CASSFGTQNIQYF.

J is TRBJ1-1 and V is TRBV6-5, with 7 bases fitting TRBD1. Losses at the gene ends were 8 bases for V and 5 bases for J; bases not matched to a gene: 8. This CDR3 is 13 amino acids long. The germline V gene encodes CDR1 MNHEY and CDR2 SVGAGI. The CDR3 sequence: CASWTGGGTEAFF. The DNA of the CDR3 is TGTGCCAGCTGGACAGGAGGGGGGACTGAAGCTTTCTTT.

The chain recombines TRBV27 with TRBJ2-1, with D maybe TRBD1 (5 bases). From germline, CDR1 is MNHEY and CDR2 SMNVEV (reference sequence). V gave up 1 base and J gave up 5 bases, with 12 bases separating them. The CDR3 runs 15 residues. The CDR3 DNA reads TGTGCCAGCAGTTTATACAGGTCCTTGGACAATGAGCAGTTCTTC. It is translated as CASSLYRSLDNEQFF.

The rearrangement joins TRBV6-1 to TRBJ2-1, with 8 bases fitting TRBD2. The CDR3 totals 14 residues. Trimming took 1 base from V and 7 from J; bases not matched to a gene: 3. Per the germline V gene, CDR1 is MNHNS and CDR2 is SASEGT. CDR3 sequence reads: CASSEGTSRNEQFF. CDR3 sequence (DNA): TGTGCCAGCAGTGAAGGGACTAGCAGGAATGAGCAGTTCTTC.

The chain is built from TRBV7-2 and TRBJ1-5; 7 bases map to TRBD1. V trimming: 6 bases; J trimming: 0 bases; junction bases outside the gene matches: 14. The CDR3 covers 18 residues. Germline lookup yields CDR1 SGHTA and CDR2 FQGNSA. The CDR3 DNA is TGTGCCAGCAGTTCATCCGGGACAGCTTTTCATAGCAATCAGCCCCAGCATTTT. Residues: CASSSSGTAFHSNQPQHF.

V and J are TRBV2 and TRBJ2-1; weak D call: TRBD1 (5 bases). This CDR3 region has 11 residues. Trimming stripped 7 bases from V and 9 bases from J, with 10 bases between. In germline, CDR1 is SNHLY, CDR2 FYNNEI. CDR3 in amino acids: CASNQGSEQFF. The CDR3 bases are TGTGCCAGCAATCAGGGTAGTGAGCAGTTCTTC.

The CDR3, as DNA: TGCGCCAGCAGTGAACAGGGGGGGAGGAACACTGAAGCTTTCTTT. This translates into CASSEQGGRNTEAFF. This chain links TRBV10-1 with TRBJ1-1; 8 positions agree with TRBD1. The CDR3 is made up of 15 amino acids. Trimming removed 3 bases from V and 1 base from J; junction bases left unmatched: 4. Germline-derived CDR1 and CDR2 are WNHNN and SYGVQD (reference sequence).

This clone was counted only a few times. The sample holds other DNA sequences that translate to the same CDR3. V gene TRBV5-1 combines with J gene TRBJ2-7; 7 positions agree with TRBD2. This CDR3 comprises 11 residues. CDR1 SGHRS and CDR2 YFSETQ come from the germline V gene. With 2 bases clipped from V and 7 bases from J, the junction kept 0 bases outside the gene matches. The DNA for the CDR3 is TGCGCCAGCAGCTTAGCGGGAGAGCAGTACTTC. Translating gives CASSLAGEQYF.